This TCR beta chain was sequenced in a study of spatial heterogeneity in lung cancer. On the study more broadly: Strongly correlated with TCR transcript counts in tumor regions was a T cell module score, which was a transcriptional module score calculated from matched bulk RNA-seq.

Study-wide points: For expanded intratumoral alpha and beta TCRs, counts tracked tumor mutation counts. Ubiquitous expanded TCR counts tracked ubiquitous nonsynonymous mutations; regional expanded TCR counts tracked regional nonsynonymous mutations.

This CDR3 spans 14 amino acids. Germline CDR1 reads SGHRS; CDR2 reads YFSETQ. Trimming took 0 bases from V and 4 from J, leaving 9 bases between them. TCRdb re-analysed the 5' RACE reads in MiXCR, keeping a single row per CDR3 protein. The repertoire holds roughly 5,000 distinct CDR3 sequences, with approximately 27% as singletons. This clonotype was seen more than once but under ten times. Its antigen is unknown. Time point: sample taken at primary tumor resection. The donor population consisted of some 67 patients with untreated, early-stage non-small cell lung cancer. This TCR was sampled from a male donor with early-stage non-small cell lung cancer. The sequences come from lung tumor tissue, collected at surgery. V gene TRBV5-1 combines with J gene TRBJ2-3; D may be TRBD1 or TRBD2 (6 bases each). Here the CDR3 reads CASSLVGGADTQYF. The CDR3 coding sequence is TGCGCCAGCAGCTTGGTCGGGGGCGCAGATACGCAGTATTTT. Supplemented by reference TRBV5-1 and TRBJ2-3, the full variable domain reads KAGVTQTPRYLIKTRGQQVTLSCSPISGHRSVSWYQQTPGQGLQFLFEYFSETQRNKGNFPGRFSGRQFSNSRSEMNVSTLELGDSALYLCASSLVGGADTQYFGPGTRLTVL.